A single sample is the source of the 23 T cell receptor beta chains below, sequenced in a study of shared clonotypes between healthy human individuals. Assay: immunoSEQ multiplex PCR; the TCRdb copy retains only in-frame clones and omits some. Of roughly 850,000 clones listed, around 96% are singletons. CD45RO-negative cells were positively selected for CCR7, leaving out terminally differentiated effector memory CD45RA+ cells. Sequenced material: naive CD8+ T cells sorted from blood. The receptors come from a man under 40 in good health.

The genes are TRBV7-2 and TRBJ1-2, with D maybe TRBD1 (5 bases). CDR3 length: 15 amino acids. Per germline, CDR1 SGHTA and CDR2 FQGNSA. V lost 3 bases to trimming and J lost 2 bases, with 13 bases between them. CDR3 protein: CASSFDRTINYGYTF. The CDR3 DNA is TGTGCCAGCAGCTTCGACAGAACAATAAACTATGGCTACACCTTC.

Only one count was recorded for this clone. The chain's CDR3 is CASAEQGRLYEQYF. The CDR3 coding sequence is TGTGCTAGTGCCGAACAGGGGCGTCTCTACGAGCAGTACTTC. The rearrangement joins TRBV12-5 to TRBJ2-7; 7 nucleotides match TRBD1. The length of the CDR3 is 14 residues. After removal of 7 bases from V and 3 bases from J, the junction contained 9 bases not matched to a gene. Germline-derived CDR1 and CDR2 are LGHNT and FRNRAP.

The chain links TRBV7-9 to TRBJ2-7, with no clear D. The CDR3 is 13 amino acids. Germline-derived CDR1 and CDR2 are SEHNR and FQNEAQ (reference sequence). Trimming removed 1 base at V and 3 bases at J, with 7 bases between. Here the CDR3 reads CASSLVPGYEQYF. The CDR3 DNA reads as TGTGCCAGCAGCTTAGTACCGGGCTACGAGCAGTACTTC.

CDR3 sequence: CASRPIRGLDRNTIYF. DNA for the CDR3: TGTGCCAGCAGACCAATCAGGGGGCTAGATCGAAACACCATATATTTT. The chain employs TRBV28 and TRBJ1-3; 8 bases fit TRBD1. V shed 6 bases and J 5 bases; nucleotides not matched to a gene: 12. CDR3 length equals 16 residues. Germline assignment: CDR1 MDHEN and CDR2 SYDVKM.

This rearrangement joins TRBV27 to TRBJ2-5; D perhaps matches TRBD1 (6 bases). The V gene's germline CDR1 is MNHEY and CDR2 SMNVEV (reference sequence). Between the trimmed V and J ends, which lost 4 bases and 3 bases, there was a span of 12 bases. This CDR3 spans 14 amino acids. The CDR3 loop reads CASSSGWDKETQYF. CDR3 DNA sequence: TGTGCCAGCAGTTCCGGGTGGGACAAAGAGACCCAGTACTTC.

As to this clone: Other DNA sequences of this sample code for an identical CDR3. The J gene is TRBJ2-7, the V gene TRBV28, with D unresolved. CDR1 MDHEN and CDR2 SYDVKM come from the germline V gene. CDR3 length: 13 residues. Trimming cost V 4 bases and J 0 bases, with 7 bases left between them. CDR3 DNA sequence: TGTGCCAGCAGTTCTGGTACCTCCTACGAGCAGTACTTC. Encoded protein: CASSSGTSYEQYF.

The chain employs TRBV2 and TRBJ2-1; TRBD2 might be the D (5 bases). Germline V gene sequence: CDR1 SNHLY, CDR2 FYNNEI. V lost 0 bases and J 4 bases, leaving 10 bases between the germline ends. The CDR3 sequence is 15 residues long. CDR3 bases: TGTGCCAGCAGTGAAGCGGGAGAGACATACAATGAGCAGTTCTTC. Translated: CASSEAGETYNEQFF.

This clone was observed once. The V and J genes are TRBV6-6 and TRBJ2-5; D possibly corresponds to TRBD2 (5 bases). The ends were cut back, 2 bases at V and 4 bases at J, with 11 bases in the middle. This CDR3 comprises 14 residues. Germline V lookup: CDR1 MNHNY, CDR2 SVGAGI (reference sequence). The CDR3: CASSYEKRVETQYF. The CDR3 region has the DNA TGTGCCAGCAGTTACGAAAAGAGGGTAGAGACCCAGTACTTC.

A note on this clone: The same CDR3 arises from other DNA sequences in this sample as well. The J gene is TRBJ2-1, the V gene TRBV27; TRBD1 matches 11 bases. The V segment lost 5 bases and the J segment 4 bases; nucleotides outside the gene matches: 4. In germline, CDR1 is MNHEY, CDR2 SMNVEV (reference sequence). The CDR3 is made up of 15 amino acids. This CDR3 reads CASSLGTGGYNEQFF. Here the CDR3 DNA reads TGTGCCAGCAGTCTAGGGACAGGGGGTTACAATGAGCAGTTCTTC.

The chain recombines TRBV28 with TRBJ1-4; D ambiguous. The V end lost 10 bases, the J end lost 1 base, and 7 bases lay between the germline ends. The germline CDR1 and CDR2 sequences are MDHEN and SYDVKM. The CDR3 runs to 12 residues. CDR3 in DNA: TGTGCCACTACAGAAACTAATGAAAAACTGTTTTTT. This translates into CATTETNEKLFF. The whole variable domain, remainder taken from reference TRBV28 and TRBJ1-4, is DVKVTQSSRYLVKRTGEKVFLECVQDMDHENMFWYRQDPGLGLRLIYFSYDVKMKEKGDIPEGYSVSREKKERFSLILESASTNQTSMYLCATTETNEKLFFGSGTQLSVL.

This clone was seen just once. The rearrangement joins TRBV29-1 to TRBJ2-7; D unresolved. Germline CDR1 and CDR2: SQVTM and ANQGSEA. The length of the CDR3 is 13 residues. With 2 bases removed from V and 3 bases from J, the gap between germline ends came to 11 bases. The chain's CDR3 is CSVEIGSSYEQYF. The CDR3, as DNA: TGCAGCGTTGAAATTGGTAGCAGCTACGAGCAGTACTTC.

The chain couples TRBV5-8 to TRBJ1-1; the D gene is possibly TRBD1 (6 bases). The germline V gene encodes CDR1 SGHTS and CDR2 YDEGEE. V was cut by 3 bases and J by 0 bases, with 12 bases left in between. The CDR3 spans 15 residues. The CDR3 DNA follows: TGTGCCAGCAGCTCGCCGGGACACATGAACACTGAAGCTTTCTTT. It codes for CASSSPGHMNTEAFF.

The V call is TRBV4-3, the J call TRBJ2-7; D gene uncertain. This CDR3 has 17 amino acids. Germline V gives CDR1 LGHNA, CDR2 YSLEER. V lost 0 bases to trimming and J lost 0 bases, with 15 bases between them. For the CDR3, the DNA is TGCGCCAGCAGCCAAGAAATTGGTAGCAGGAGCTCCTACGAGCAGTACTTC. This translates into CASSQEIGSRSSYEQYF.

The rearrangement joins TRBV6-5 to TRBJ2-7; perhaps TRBD1 as D (5 bases). The CDR3 totals 13 residues. Trimming left V 4 bases short and J 5 bases short, with 12 bases between. The germline gives CDR1 MNHEY, CDR2 SVGAGI. The CDR3 protein is CASSSSGWDEQYF. CDR3 in DNA: TGTGCCAGCAGTTCCTCAGGGTGGGACGAGCAGTACTTC.

The V call is TRBV4-1, the J call TRBJ2-2; D uncertain. The germline V and J ends were trimmed by 3 bases and 1 base, with 3 bases remaining between them. The CDR3 totals 13 residues. The germline V gene has CDR1 MGHRA and CDR2 YSYEKL. The CDR3 DNA is TGCGCCAGCAGCCATGGGAACACCGGGGAGCTGTTTTTT. Encoded protein: CASSHGNTGELFF.

This clone showed up just once. The V and J genes are TRBV28 and TRBJ1-5; 7 bases align to TRBD1. Germline values: CDR1 MDHEN, CDR2 SYDVKM. This CDR3 is 16 amino acids long. J gave up 8 bases and V 2 bases, and 12 bases lay outside the gene matches. CDR3 region: CASSLGQAGVRKPQHF. The DNA of the CDR3 is TGTGCCAGCAGTTTAGGACAGGCCGGTGTTAGGAAGCCCCAGCATTTT.

The chain couples TRBV6-6 to TRBJ2-3, with unresolved D. V lost 8 bases to trimming and J lost 6 bases, with 15 bases between them. The CDR3 spans 13 residues. Per germline, CDR1 MNHNY and CDR2 SVGAGI (reference sequence). The CDR3 DNA follows: TGTGCCAGCGTGGGCTACAATGGGGATACGCAGTATTTT. It translates to CASVGYNGDTQYF.

J is TRBJ2-1 and V is TRBV5-5; 7 bases fit TRBD2. Trimming removed 2 bases from V and 4 bases from J; junction bases left unmatched: 3. Germline loops: CDR1 SGHKS, CDR2 YYEKEE (reference sequence). The CDR3 is made up of 14 amino acids. CDR3 amino acids: CASSFLADYNEQFF. The CDR3 coding sequence is TGTGCCAGCAGCTTCCTAGCGGATTACAATGAGCAGTTCTTC.

J is TRBJ2-1 and V is TRBV11-2; a weak D match, TRBD2 (6 bases). V was shortened by 1 base and J by 8 bases, with 15 bases between the two germline ends. From germline, CDR1 is SGHAT and CDR2 FQNNGV. The CDR3 extends over 15 amino acids. CDR3 protein: CASSLGNSWEDEQFF. The CDR3 DNA sequence: TGTGCCAGCAGCTTAGGGAATAGCTGGGAGGATGAGCAGTTCTTC.

For this clone: Other DNA sequences from this sample encode an identical CDR3 as well. The J gene is TRBJ2-7, the V gene TRBV29-1; a possible D gene is TRBD2 (6 bases). Germline CDR1 and CDR2: SQVTM and ANQGSEA. The CDR3 runs to 13 residues. Trimming pared 3 bases from V and 1 base from J, leaving 10 bases between. The CDR3 loop reads CSVEGGESYEQYF. The CDR3 region has the DNA TGCAGCGTTGAGGGAGGCGAGTCCTACGAGCAGTACTTC.

This clone has just a few counts. CDR3 nucleotide sequence: TGTGCCAGCAGAGACCTTTATGGCTACACCTTC. As protein: CASRDLYGYTF. The chain uses TRBV25-1 and TRBJ1-2; D unresolved. The V end was cut by 6 bases, the J end by 5 bases, with 7 bases between. The CDR3 has 11 residues. Germline V lookup: CDR1 MGHDK, CDR2 SYGVNS.

V is TRBV28 and J is TRBJ1-2, with TRBD1 matching over 7 bases. The germline gives CDR1 MDHEN, CDR2 SYDVKM. The CDR3 loop spans 16 amino acids. V trimming: 6 bases; J trimming: 0 bases; junction bases outside the gene matches: 10. The CDR3: CASSYYNRGPNYGYTF. The CDR3 coding sequence is TGTGCCAGCAGCTATTATAACAGGGGACCTAACTATGGCTACACCTTC.

Only one count was recorded for this clone. V is TRBV7-9 and J is TRBJ1-2, with D tentatively TRBD1 (5 bases). Germline CDR1 and CDR2: SEHNR and FQNEAQ (reference sequence). This CDR3 contains 16 residues. Trimming stripped 5 bases from V and 4 bases from J, with 20 bases between. The DNA for the CDR3 is TGTGCCAGCAGCCATGATAATGGGGCTGCCCTCTATGGCTACACCTTC. Its protein product is CASSHDNGAALYGYTF.